The 20 T cell receptor beta chains in this list originate from one sample, sequenced in a study of T-cell reconstitution after alpha-beta-depleted transplantation in children. The library targeted TCRbeta and was prepared with unique molecular identifiers. Each CDR3 protein gets one entry after TCRdb re-called the PCR reads with MiXCR. The profile shows 450,000 to 500,000 distinct CDR3 sequences, around an eighth of them singletons. This sample comprised PBMCs from the stem cell graft donor, obtained from the stem cell graft. The origin of the receptors is a human donor who donated a stem cell graft to a child with combined immunodeficiency.

The chain combines TRBV27 with TRBJ1-6; D possibly corresponds to TRBD1 (6 bases). CDR3 length: 15 amino acids. Germline V gene sequence: CDR1 MNHEY, CDR2 SMNVEV (reference sequence). Trimming took off 7 bases at V and 7 bases at J, with 17 bases between the two ends. The CDR3 DNA follows: TGTGCCAGCACCCGGGACATCGATGGAAATTCACCCCTCCACTTT. Its protein product is CASTRDIDGNSPLHF.

This clonotype was counted at least ten times. The rearrangement joins TRBV28 to TRBJ2-7, with 8 bases lining up with TRBD2. Germline V gene lookup returns CDR1 MDHEN and CDR2 SYDVKM. V trimming: 6 bases; J trimming: 5 bases; junction bases outside the gene matches: 9. The CDR3 extends over 14 amino acids. CDR3 amino acids: CASRPAGVVNEQYF. CDR3 coding DNA: TGTGCCAGCAGGCCAGCGGGAGTCGTCAACGAGCAGTACTTC.

The chain recombines TRBV30 with TRBJ2-7, with D possibly matching TRBD2 (6 bases). The CDR3 sequence is 13 residues long. V gave up 1 base and J gave up 5 bases, with 12 bases separating them. Germline CDR1 reads GTSNPN; CDR2 reads SVGIG (reference sequence). CDR3 DNA: TGTGCCTGGAGTGCCAATGGGAGGCACGAGCAGTACTTC. It is translated as CAWSANGRHEQYF.

CDR3: CSVELNSGANVLTF. The CDR3 DNA is TGCAGCGTTGAACTTAACTCTGGGGCCAACGTCCTGACTTTC. J is TRBJ2-6 and V is TRBV29-1; D is undetermined. Germline assignment: CDR1 SQVTM and CDR2 ANQGSEA. Trimming pared 2 bases from V and 0 bases from J, leaving 5 bases between. The CDR3 is made up of 14 amino acids.

The V call is TRBV7-6, the J call TRBJ2-5; 8 nucleotides align to TRBD1. Unmatched junction bases numbered 6, after V lost 4 bases and J lost 5 bases. The CDR3 runs 14 residues. CDR1 is SGHVS, CDR2 FNYEAQ, per germline. For the CDR3, the DNA is TGTGCCAGCAGCTCGTTCCAGGGGGCTGAGACCCAGTACTTC. Amino acid sequence: CASSSFQGAETQYF.

This clonotype was found a few times. The chain employs TRBV29-1 and TRBJ1-2; no firm D call. Germline V gives CDR1 SQVTM, CDR2 ANQGSEA. V lost 6 bases, J lost 10 bases, and 12 bases lay in between. The CDR3 loop spans 10 amino acids. Written as DNA, the CDR3 is TGCAGCGTGCAAGGAGAGGACTACACCTTC. Its translation is CSVQGEDYTF.

To note about this clonotype: The CDR3 carries no conserved terminal phenylalanine or tryptophan, so it likely arises from a read error. This chain uses TRBV7-3 with TRBJ1-2; perhaps TRBD1 as D (6 bases). Looked up from germline, CDR1 is SGHTA and CDR2 is FQGTGA. The CDR3 consists of 13 residues. Between the trimmed V and J ends, which lost 1 base and 6 bases, there was a span of 9 bases. CDR3 sequence: CASSLNRADGYTS. The CDR3 DNA follows: TGTGCCAGCAGCTTAAACAGGGCGGATGGCTACACCTCC.

This clonotype was counted only a few times. The V and J genes are TRBV7-2 and TRBJ2-3, with D tentatively TRBD2 (6 bases). Per germline, CDR1 SGHTA and CDR2 FQGNSA. CDR3 size: 15 residues. V lost 7 bases, J lost 3 bases, and 17 bases lay in between. CDR3 sequence: CASIAFGGMTDTQYF. For the CDR3, the DNA is TGTGCCAGCATCGCCTTCGGGGGAATGACAGATACGCAGTATTTT. The entire variable domain, with the rest obtained from reference TRBV7-2 and TRBJ2-3, is as follows: GAGVSQSPSNKVTEKGKDVELRCDPISGHTALYWYRQSLGQGLEFLIYFQGNSAPDKSGLPSDRFSAERTGGSVSTLTIQRTQQEDSAVYLCASIAFGGMTDTQYFGPGTRLTVL.

This clonotype has more than one count but fewer than ten. The V call is TRBV15, the J call TRBJ2-1; possibly TRBD1 for D (6 bases). Trimming took 5 bases from V and 4 from J, leaving 9 bases between them. The CDR3 loop spans 13 amino acids. Germline CDR1 is LNHNV and CDR2 is YYDKDF (reference sequence). The CDR3: CATSETGYNEQFF. CDR3 coding DNA: TGTGCCACCAGCGAAACAGGGTACAATGAGCAGTTCTTC.

J is TRBJ2-3 and V is TRBV5-1, with D perhaps matching TRBD2 (6 bases). The CDR3 extends over 14 amino acids. V lost 7 bases and J lost 5, with 17 bases in between. Germline-derived CDR1 and CDR2 are SGHRS and YFSETQ. The DNA for the CDR3 is TGCGCCAGCGAAACCGAGGGACTTGGAGATACGCAGTATTTT. Translation gives CASETEGLGDTQYF.

This clonotype was found a few times. This chain links TRBV6-1 with TRBJ2-7; D unresolved. Germline values: CDR1 MNHNS, CDR2 SASEGT. The CDR3 extends over 13 amino acids. Trimming stripped 0 bases from V and 3 bases from J, with 6 bases between. The CDR3 coding sequence is TGTGCCAGCAGTGAAGCGCTCTTCTACGAGCAGTACTTC. It codes for CASSEALFYEQYF.

The chain carries TRBV12-3 or TRBV12-4 and TRBJ1-5, with D unclear. CDR3 length: 15 residues. V was cut by 6 bases and J by 2 bases, with 14 bases left in between. CDR3: CASSSPGWGNQPQHF. The CDR3 coding sequence is TGTGCCAGCAGCTCCCCGGGGTGGGGCAATCAGCCCCAGCATTTT.

This rearrangement joins TRBV3-1 to TRBJ2-1; D is undetermined. Trimming stripped 1 base from V and 0 bases from J, with 10 bases between. The CDR3 is 16 amino acids. CDR1 is LGHDT and CDR2 is YNNKEL in the germline V gene (reference sequence). In nucleotides, the CDR3 is TGTGCCAGCAGCCAAGGTCCGGATAACTCCTACAATGAGCAGTTCTTC. Translation gives CASSQGPDNSYNEQFF.

This clonotype showed up just a few times. The chain links TRBV10-3 to TRBJ2-3, with D perhaps given as TRBD1 or TRBD2 (5 bases each). Germline-derived CDR1 and CDR2 are ENHRY and SYGVKD. V lost 8 bases to trimming and J lost 2 bases, with 14 bases between them. The CDR3 is 14 amino acids. The CDR3 coding sequence is TGTGCCATCGGTAATGGGACCTTCACAGATACGCAGTATTTT. Translation gives CAIGNGTFTDTQYF.

This clonotype was detected many times. The chain joins TRBV7-8 to TRBJ2-1; 9 nucleotides line up with TRBD2. CDR3 length: 13 residues. Germline-derived CDR1 and CDR2 are SGHVS and FQNEAQ. Trimming at V came to 6 bases and at J to 10 bases, leaving 7 bases not matched to a gene. CDR3 region: CASRRLAGTEQFF. The CDR3 nucleotides are TGTGCCAGCAGAAGGCTAGCGGGGACCGAGCAGTTCTTC.

The chain has TRBV7-2 and TRBJ2-3, with 8 bases lining up with TRBD1. J gave up 3 bases and V 5 bases, and 7 bases lay outside the gene matches. CDR1 and CDR2 from the germline V gene are SGHTA and FQGNSA. CDR3 length: 15 amino acids. This CDR3 is CASSRPDRETDTQYF. The CDR3 DNA sequence: TGTGCCAGCAGCCGCCCGGACAGGGAGACAGATACGCAGTATTTT. The whole variable domain, remainder taken from reference TRBV7-2 and TRBJ2-3, is GAGVSQSPSNKVTEKGKDVELRCDPISGHTALYWYRQSLGQGLEFLIYFQGNSAPDKSGLPSDRFSAERTGGSVSTLTIQRTQQEDSAVYLCASSRPDRETDTQYFGPGTRLTVL.

This clonotype was seen only a few times. The chain links TRBV29-1 to TRBJ1-2; TRBD1 aligns across 7 bases. Germline V gene data show CDR1 as SQVTM and CDR2 as ANQGSEA. The V segment lost 8 bases and the J segment 8 bases; nucleotides outside the gene matches: 23. The CDR3 is 16 residues long. The CDR3 sequence: CSSRDEDRSLSGGYTF. The CDR3, as DNA: TGCAGCTCCCGAGACGAGGACAGGTCTTTATCCGGCGGCTACACCTTC.

The V and J genes are TRBV7-8 and TRBJ1-5, with a weak D call TRBD1 (6 bases). The ends were cut back, 5 bases at V and 7 bases at J, with 18 bases in the middle. The germline V gene encodes CDR1 SGHVS and CDR2 FQNEAQ. This CDR3 comprises 15 residues. CDR3 sequence (DNA): TGTGCCAGCAGCCCGGGGGGGGCCTCGGGACAGCCCCAGCATTTT. Encoded protein: CASSPGGASGQPQHF.

This clonotype was seen a few times. The chain recombines TRBV12-3 or TRBV12-4 with TRBJ2-7, with D perhaps TRBD2 (5 bases). This CDR3 contains 17 residues. Deletions cut 2 bases from V and 7 bases from J, with 24 bases between. The CDR3 sequence is CASSLIGIGLRRREQYF. In DNA form, the CDR3 reads TGTGCCAGCAGTTTAATTGGTATCGGACTCCGCAGGCGGGAGCAGTACTTC.

This clonotype was counted many times. The chain employs TRBV29-1 and TRBJ2-1; 7 bases map to TRBD1. This CDR3 contains 12 residues. Germline V gene data show CDR1 as SQVTM and CDR2 as ANQGSEA. After removal of 6 bases from V and 5 bases from J, the junction contained 4 bases not matched to a gene. The CDR3 nucleotides are TGCAGCGTCCGACAGGGTGACAATGAGCAGTTCTTC. Translation gives CSVRQGDNEQFF.